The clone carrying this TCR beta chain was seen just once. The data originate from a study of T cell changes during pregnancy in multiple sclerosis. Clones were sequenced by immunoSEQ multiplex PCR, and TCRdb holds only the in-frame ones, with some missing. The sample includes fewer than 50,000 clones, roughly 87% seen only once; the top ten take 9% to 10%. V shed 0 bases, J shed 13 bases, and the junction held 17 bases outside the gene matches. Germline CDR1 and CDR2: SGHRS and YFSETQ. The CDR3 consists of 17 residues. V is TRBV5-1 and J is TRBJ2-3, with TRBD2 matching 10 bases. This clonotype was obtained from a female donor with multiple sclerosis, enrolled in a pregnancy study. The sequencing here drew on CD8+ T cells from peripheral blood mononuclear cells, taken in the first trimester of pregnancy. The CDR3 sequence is CASSLEVTSGPNGREYF. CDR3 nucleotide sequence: TGCGCCAGCAGCTTGGAGGTGACTAGCGGGCCCAACGGTCGGGAGTATTTT.